Below, 22 T cell receptor beta chains from the same sample are listed, as sequenced in a study of memory CD4+ T cells and cytomegalovirus serostatus. The sort gate was single viable CD3+CD4+CD8-CD45RO+ cells for memory CD4+ T cells. Generated by immunoSEQ multiplex PCR, the TCRdb table keeps only in-frame clones and is missing some. Among 61,000 or so clones listed, 80% were seen once. Sequenced input: memory CD4+ T cells from blood. These receptors all stem from an adult in good health and CMV-seronegative. Some clones in this sample may be carry-over from other donors' samples.

The chain carries TRBV7-9 and TRBJ2-1; D is unclear. V lost 1 base and J lost 6, with 7 bases in between. Germline V lookup: CDR1 SEHNR, CDR2 FQNEAQ (reference sequence). This CDR3 has 13 amino acids. The CDR3 loop reads CASSLVLSNEQFF. The CDR3 region has the DNA TGTGCCAGCAGCTTAGTCTTATCCAATGAGCAGTTCTTC.

This chain connects TRBV10-3 to TRBJ2-1; 9 bases fit TRBD2. The CDR3 is 13 amino acids. V shed 9 bases, J shed 7 bases, and the junction held 7 bases outside the gene matches. Germline loops: CDR1 ENHRY, CDR2 SYGVKD. The CDR3 spells CAMKRGDGNEQFF. The DNA of the CDR3 is TGTGCCATGAAGCGGGGGGATGGTAATGAGCAGTTCTTC.

The chain has TRBV10-3 and TRBJ2-5, with D tentatively TRBD1 or TRBD2 (5 bases each). CDR1 is ENHRY, CDR2 SYGVKD, per germline. CDR3 length: 13 amino acids. The V and J ends lost 7 bases and 2 bases respectively, with 11 bases between them. The CDR3 reads CAITPGRQETQYF. The CDR3 DNA follows: TGTGCCATCACGCCGGGACGTCAAGAGACCCAGTACTTC.

This clone came up a few times. This rearrangement joins TRBV7-9 to TRBJ1-1; no clear D gene. Germline assignment: CDR1 SEHNR and CDR2 FQNEAQ (reference sequence). Trimming pared 4 bases from V and 7 bases from J, leaving 7 bases between. CDR3 length: 11 amino acids. The CDR3 loop is CASSSDVEAFF. The CDR3 DNA follows: TGTGCCAGCAGCTCGGACGTTGAAGCTTTCTTT.

The rearrangement joins TRBV29-1 to TRBJ2-1; 9 bases match TRBD1. The J segment lost 7 bases and the V segment lost 7 bases, leaving 5 bases of the junction unmatched. Germline V gene lookup returns CDR1 SQVTM and CDR2 ANQGSEA. The CDR3 is 12 amino acids. The CDR3 coding sequence is TGCAGCGGGGGACAGGGCGGGAATGAGCAGTTCTTC. Amino acids: CSGGQGGNEQFF.

The chain carries TRBV2 and TRBJ2-3; D gene uncertain. Germline V gives CDR1 SNHLY, CDR2 FYNNEI. This CDR3 contains 13 residues. Trimming took 7 bases from V and 1 from J, leaving 9 bases between them. CDR3 protein: CASKFLGTDTQYF. The CDR3 DNA is TGTGCCAGCAAGTTTCTAGGCACAGATACGCAGTATTTT.

This chain uses TRBV29-1 with TRBJ1-2, with TRBD1 matching over 7 bases. Germline V gene sequence: CDR1 SQVTM, CDR2 ANQGSEA. The CDR3 runs 13 residues. V shed 4 bases, J shed 2 bases, and the junction held 4 bases outside the gene matches. CDR3 in DNA: TGCAGCGTTGCCGGGACAGCAAACTATGGCTACACCTTC. This gives the protein CSVAGTANYGYTF.

The chain joins TRBV28 to TRBJ2-5; 7 nucleotides line up with TRBD1. V lost 6 bases and J lost 2; bases outside the gene matches: 6. Per the germline V gene, CDR1 is MDHEN and CDR2 is SYDVKM. The CDR3 totals 14 residues. The CDR3 here is CASRDRAPQETQYF. Here the CDR3 DNA reads TGTGCCAGCAGAGACAGGGCCCCTCAAGAGACCCAGTACTTC.

The chain carries TRBV11-1 and TRBJ1-1; 7 positions agree with TRBD1. The germline V gene encodes CDR1 SGHAT and CDR2 FQDESV (reference sequence). V dropped 5 bases and J dropped 1; count of bases not matched to a gene: 7. The CDR3 is made up of 15 amino acids. DNA of the CDR3: TGTGCCAGCAGCCAAATGACAGGGAGGAACACTGAAGCTTTCTTT. Amino acids: CASSQMTGRNTEAFF.

This clone was counted between two and nine times. V is TRBV11-2 and J is TRBJ2-3; D remains unclear. The ends were cut back, 3 bases at V and 4 bases at J, with 8 bases in the middle. The CDR3 has 13 amino acids. The V gene's germline CDR1 is SGHAT and CDR2 FQNNGV. The CDR3 here is CASSFNSADTQYF. CDR3 coding DNA: TGTGCCAGCAGCTTTAACTCCGCAGATACGCAGTATTTT.

This rearrangement joins TRBV7-8 to TRBJ1-1; D possibly corresponds to TRBD1 (5 bases). The V gene's germline CDR1 is SGHVS and CDR2 FQNEAQ. V gave up 4 bases and J gave up 1 base, with 7 bases separating them. The CDR3 runs 13 residues. The CDR3: CASSSTGNTEAFF. In DNA form, the CDR3 reads TGTGCCAGCAGCTCCACAGGGAACACTGAAGCTTTCTTT. The variable domain in full, completed from reference TRBV7-8 and TRBJ1-1, reads GAGVSQSPRYKVAKRGQDVALRCDPISGHVSLFWYQQALGQGPEFLTYFQNEAQLDKSGLPSDRFFAERPEGSVSTLKIQRTQQEDSAVYLCASSSTGNTEAFFGQGTRLTVV.

On this clone: An end of the junction differs from the germline gene, which may be a read error. The J gene is TRBJ2-3, the V gene TRBV29-1; weak D call: TRBD1 (5 bases). The V gene's germline CDR1 is SQVTM and CDR2 ANQGSEA. CDR3 length: 15 residues. CDR3 in DNA: TGCAGCGTTGATATTTGGGGCGCAGGCACAGGTACGCAGTATTTT. Translating it yields CSVDIWGAGTGTQYF.

The chain links TRBV5-5 to TRBJ1-1; perhaps TRBD1 as D (5 bases). The V end lost 5 bases, the J end lost 3 bases, and 11 bases lay between the germline ends. Germline V lookup: CDR1 SGHKS, CDR2 YYEKEE (reference sequence). This CDR3 is built from 13 residues. The CDR3 coding sequence is TGTGCCAGCAGGCGGGGGGTGGACACTGAAGCTTTCTTT. It translates to CASRRGVDTEAFF.

There are a few counts of this clone. The chain joins TRBV5-1 to TRBJ2-5, with TRBD2 matching 13 bases. The CDR3 spans 16 residues. The V gene's germline CDR1 is SGHRS and CDR2 YFSETQ. The V and J ends lost 2 bases and 2 bases, in that order; junction bases with no gene match: 3. CDR3 nucleotides: TGCGCCAGCAGCTTTGGGACTAGCGGGGCTCAAGAGACCCAGTACTTC. This gives the protein CASSFGTSGAQETQYF.

This clone has a handful of counts. In DNA form, the CDR3 reads TGTGCCAGCAGTAGGACGGGACAGGTACGGCACGAGCAGTACTTC. This translates into CASSRTGQVRHEQYF. The chain carries TRBV28 and TRBJ2-7; 8 bases are shared with TRBD1. CDR1 and CDR2 from the germline V gene are MDHEN and SYDVKM. J gave up 5 bases and V 5 bases, and 11 bases lay outside the gene matches. The CDR3 length is 15 residues.

The V call is TRBV11-2, the J call TRBJ2-7, with D tentatively TRBD1 or TRBD2 (5 bases each). The V end lost 6 bases, the J end lost 5 bases, and 17 bases lay between the germline ends. The CDR3 covers 14 residues. CDR1 and CDR2 (germline): SGHAT, FQNNGV. In nucleotides, the CDR3 is TGTGCCAGCAGACCTGTTTGGGGGAAGCACGAGCAGTACTTC. It is translated as CASRPVWGKHEQYF.

The gene calls are TRBV7-2 and TRBJ1-5; unclear D gene. The CDR3 is 13 amino acids. The germline CDR1 and CDR2 sequences are SGHTA and FQGNSA. V lost 5 bases and J 6 bases, leaving 11 bases between the germline ends. CDR3 protein: CASSSEFSQPQHF. CDR3 nucleotides: TGTGCCAGCAGCAGTGAGTTCTCTCAGCCCCAGCATTTT.

The chain joins TRBV28 to TRBJ2-1; no reliable D call. V was clipped by 10 bases and J by 2 bases, with 15 bases between them. The germline CDR1 and CDR2 sequences are MDHEN and SYDVKM. This CDR3 comprises 14 residues. The chain's CDR3 is CATLYSSAYNEQFF. The DNA of the CDR3 is TGTGCCACACTATATAGCTCGGCCTACAATGAGCAGTTCTTC.

This chain joins TRBV28 and TRBJ1-4; D is unclear. V was trimmed by 2 bases and J by 5 bases, leaving 9 bases between them. Germline CDR1 and CDR2: MDHEN and SYDVKM. The CDR3 consists of 14 residues. The CDR3 nucleotides are TGTGCCAGCAGTTTAGGGAGTCCGAATGAAAAACTGTTTTTT. It specifies CASSLGSPNEKLFF. The whole variable domain, remainder taken from reference TRBV28 and TRBJ1-4, is DVKVTQSSRYLVKRTGEKVFLECVQDMDHENMFWYRQDPGLGLRLIYFSYDVKMKEKGDIPEGYSVSREKKERFSLILESASTNQTSMYLCASSLGSPNEKLFFGSGTQLSVL.

As concerns this clone: An end of the junction differs from the germline gene, which may be a read error. V gene TRBV7-9 combines with J gene TRBJ1-3, with a tentative D call TRBD1 (6 bases). CDR1 and CDR2 (germline): SEHNR, FQNEAQ (reference sequence). The length of the CDR3 is 15 residues. CDR3 amino acids: CASSQLQGTGNTVYF. CDR3 sequence (DNA): TGTGCCAGCAGCCAACTACAGGGAACTGGAAACACCGTATATTTT.

Only one count was recorded for this clone. The genes are TRBV6-6 and TRBJ2-7; D possibly corresponds to TRBD2 (5 bases). CDR1 and CDR2 from the germline V gene are MNHNY and SVGAGI (reference sequence). There are 16 residues in the CDR3. The V and J ends lost 5 bases and 7 bases respectively, with 24 bases between them. CDR3: CASSPQGTRPVGEQYF. CDR3 nucleotides: TGTGCCAGCAGTCCCCAAGGCACTAGACCGGTTGGGGAGCAGTACTTC.

The chain joins TRBV6-5 to TRBJ2-7, with D perhaps assigned TRBD1 or TRBD2 (5 bases each). The CDR3 runs to 11 residues. V was clipped by 7 bases and J by 5 bases, with 9 bases between them. Germline assignment: CDR1 MNHEY and CDR2 SVGAGI. The CDR3 DNA follows: TGTGCCAGCAAGGGGAGCGACGAGCAGTACTTC. Its protein product is CASKGSDEQYF.